A single sample is the source of the 19 T cell receptor beta chains below, sequenced in a study of identical twins. MiXCR was run by TCRdb on the 5' RACE reads, yielding one entry per CDR3 protein. The repertoire holds hundreds of thousands of distinct CDR3 sequences, with approximately 9% as singletons. A further study also used this sample, focusing on yellow fever vaccine responses in identical twins.

Specimen: PBMCs. These receptors originate from a woman under 30 in good health.

The gene calls are TRBV5-1 and TRBJ2-2, with D possibly called TRBD1 or TRBD2 (6 bases each). Germline V gene data show CDR1 as SGHRS and CDR2 as YFSETQ. V lost 4 bases to trimming and J lost 6 bases, with 13 bases between them. The CDR3 totals 14 residues. The CDR3 region has the DNA TGCGCCAGCAGCAAAGCCGGGGGCCCCGGGGAGCTGTTTTTT. Translated, it gives CASSKAGGPGELFF. Combining the CDR3 with reference TRBV5-1 and TRBJ2-2 gives the whole variable domain KAGVTQTPRYLIKTRGQQVTLSCSPISGHRSVSWYQQTPGQGLQFLFEYFSETQRNKGNFPGRFSGRQFSNSRSEMNVSTLELGDSALYLCASSKAGGPGELFFGEGSRLTVL.

This clonotype was detected a few times. The V and J genes are TRBV9 and TRBJ2-1; D possibly matches TRBD1 or TRBD2 (5 bases each). Per germline, CDR1 SGDLS and CDR2 YYNGEE. Trimming took 0 bases from V and 10 from J, leaving 11 bases between them. CDR3 size: 13 residues. This chain's CDR3 is CASSVGPGTEQFF. For the CDR3, the DNA is TGTGCCAGCAGCGTAGGCCCCGGGACGGAGCAGTTCTTC.

This clonotype was recorded at least ten times. The chain combines TRBV7-2 with TRBJ2-7, with 10 bases fitting TRBD1. There are 15 residues in the CDR3. Germline V gives CDR1 SGHTA, CDR2 FQGNSA. V lost 4 bases to trimming and J lost 4 bases; unmatched junction nucleotides: 7. CDR3 bases: TGTGCCAGCAGCTCCCGGGACAGGGGTGTTTACGAGCAGTACTTC. Translated, it gives CASSSRDRGVYEQYF.

This clonotype was picked up a small number of times. This rearrangement joins TRBV6-1 to TRBJ2-5; D might be TRBD1 or TRBD2, each matching 5 bases. The germline gives CDR1 MNHNS, CDR2 SASEGT. This CDR3 is built from 16 residues. V was clipped by 5 bases and J by 5 bases, with 21 bases between them. In DNA, the CDR3 is TGTGCCAGCAGTCAATACCCCGGACACTCGGGGGAGACCCAGTACTTC. Its translation: CASSQYPGHSGETQYF.

This clonotype appeared a few times. The rearrangement uses TRBV10-3 and TRBJ1-5; no definite D call. V was cut by 5 bases and J by 1 base, with 9 bases left in between. CDR1 is ENHRY, CDR2 SYGVKD, per germline. The CDR3 is 14 residues long. DNA of the CDR3: TGTGCCATCAGTCAGGCAGGCAGCAATCAGCCCCAGCATTTT. This gives the protein CAISQAGSNQPQHF.

The J gene is TRBJ2-5, the V gene TRBV7-9; TRBD2 matches at 10 bases. Trimming cost V 2 bases and J 2 bases; bases outside gene matches: 5. The CDR3 extends over 16 amino acids. The germline gives CDR1 SEHNR, CDR2 FQNEAQ (reference sequence). The CDR3 DNA sequence: TGTGCCAGCAGCTTAACGACTAGCGGGTCGCAAGAGACCCAGTACTTC. Translation: CASSLTTSGSQETQYF.

At least ten counts were recorded for this clonotype. The genes are TRBV7-3 and TRBJ2-3; 7 nucleotides agree with TRBD2. Germline V gene sequence: CDR1 SGHTA, CDR2 FQGTGA. The J segment lost 0 bases and the V segment lost 1 base, leaving 4 bases of the junction unmatched. CDR3 length: 16 amino acids. CDR3 loop: CASSLIGGGSTDTQYF. In nucleotides, the CDR3 is TGTGCCAGCAGCTTAATTGGCGGGGGAAGCACAGATACGCAGTATTTT.

This clonotype was seen a few times. The chain uses TRBV28 and TRBJ1-4; the D gene is possibly TRBD1 (6 bases). This CDR3 spans 17 amino acids. The V end lost 0 bases, the J end lost 7 bases, and 18 bases lay between the germline ends. Germline V gives CDR1 MDHEN, CDR2 SYDVKM. CDR3 nucleotide sequence: TGTGCCAGCAGTTTATGGCCCACAGGGTCTGAGAGTGAAAAACTGTTTTTT. It codes for CASSLWPTGSESEKLFF.

This clonotype was detected many times. V usage is TRBV12-3 or TRBV12-4 and J usage is TRBJ2-7; 8 bases align to TRBD2. This CDR3 contains 13 residues. Trimming took 2 bases from V and 7 from J; bases not matched to a gene: 4. CDR3: CASSLISGGEQYF. The CDR3 DNA sequence: TGTGCCAGCAGTTTAATCTCGGGGGGGGAGCAGTACTTC.

This clonotype was observed a handful of times. The chain recombines TRBV7-8 with TRBJ2-4; D might be TRBD2 (7 bases). Germline lookup yields CDR1 SGHVS and CDR2 FQNEAQ. This CDR3 comprises 18 residues. V was trimmed by 3 bases and J by 0 bases, leaving 18 bases between them. CDR3 in amino acids: CASSFGRGGAPAKNIQYF. The CDR3 nucleotides are TGTGCCAGCAGCTTTGGGAGGGGGGGGGCCCCAGCCAAAAACATTCAGTACTTC.

This clonotype came up many times. This sequence joins TRBV6-2 or TRBV6-3 and TRBJ2-7; TRBD2 matches 8 bases. Trimming took 4 bases from V and 1 from J; bases not matched to a gene: 3. Germline V gene sequence: CDR1 MNHEY, CDR2 SVGEGT. The CDR3 loop spans 14 amino acids. This chain's CDR3 is CASSSAGESYEQYF. Here the CDR3 DNA reads TGTGCCAGCAGTTCAGCGGGGGAGTCCTACGAGCAGTACTTC.

Notes on this clonotype: One junction end does not reproduce the germline sequence, and a read error may be involved. V gene TRBV14 combines with J gene TRBJ2-2; D gene ambiguous. The CDR3 spans 15 residues. Germline V lookup: CDR1 SGHDN, CDR2 FVKESK. CDR3 nucleotide sequence: TGTGCCAGCGGCCAACTAAACAGTGACACCGGGGAGCTGTTTTTT. Protein product: CASGQLNSDTGELFF. Full variable domain (missing parts from reference TRBV14 and TRBJ2-2): EAGVTQFPSHSVIEKGQTVTLRCDPISGHDNLYWYRRVMGKEIKFLLHFVKESKQDESGMPNNRFLAERTGGTYSTLKVQPAELEDSGVYFCASGQLNSDTGELFFGEGSRLTVL.

This clonotype came up a few times. CDR3 nucleotide sequence: TGTGCCAGCAGCCTCGGTGTCACAGTAACCTACAATGAGCAGTTCTTC. This encodes CASSLGVTVTYNEQFF. The rearrangement uses TRBV6-1 and TRBJ2-1; D remains ambiguous. The V gene's germline CDR1 is MNHNS and CDR2 SASEGT. The CDR3 is made up of 16 amino acids. Trimming stripped 6 bases from V and 2 bases from J, with 17 bases between.

The chain combines TRBV9 with TRBJ2-1; D unclear. In germline, CDR1 is SGDLS, CDR2 YYNGEE. Trimming removed 4 bases from V and 5 bases from J, with 13 bases in between. The CDR3 is made up of 14 amino acids. The CDR3 loop is CASSPSARNNEQFF. In nucleotides, the CDR3 is TGTGCCAGCAGCCCCTCCGCACGAAACAATGAGCAGTTCTTC.

The chain couples TRBV11-1 to TRBJ2-3; 14 bases match TRBD2. The CDR3 consists of 17 residues. V trimming: 3 bases; J trimming: 4 bases; junction bases outside the gene matches: 6. CDR1 SGHAT and CDR2 FQDESV come from the germline V gene (reference sequence). CDR3 protein: CASSLLTSGRAPDTQYF. As DNA, the CDR3 is TGTGCCAGCAGCTTGTTGACTAGCGGGAGGGCCCCAGATACGCAGTATTTT.

In its sample, this clonotype was seen many times. The J gene is TRBJ1-2, the V gene TRBV4-2; no clear D gene. Germline V gene lookup returns CDR1 LGHNA and CDR2 YNFKEQ. The CDR3 totals 15 residues. V was clipped by 1 base and J by 2 bases, with 11 bases between them. For the CDR3, the DNA is TGTGCCAGCAGCCAAGCGTCAGTGGAAAACTATGGCTACACCTTC. Residues: CASSQASVENYGYTF.

This clonotype was picked up many times. V is TRBV12-3 or TRBV12-4 and J is TRBJ1-1; 9 nucleotides agree with TRBD1. The CDR3 has 14 residues. J was trimmed by 0 bases and V by 6 bases; bases with no gene match: 2. CDR3 sequence (DNA): TGTGCCAGCAGACAGGGGGCTTTGAACACTGAAGCTTTCTTT. As protein: CASRQGALNTEAFF.

This clonotype turned up a few times. V usage is TRBV2 and J usage is TRBJ2-1; D not resolved. The germline CDR1 and CDR2 sequences are SNHLY and FYNNEI. This CDR3 is built from 14 residues. V was clipped by 5 bases and J by 6 bases, with 14 bases between them. Here the CDR3 reads CASSFGVIGNEQFF. As DNA, the CDR3 is TGTGCCAGCAGTTTTGGGGTGATAGGCAATGAGCAGTTCTTC.

This chain joins TRBV29-1 and TRBJ2-7; D is undetermined. Germline CDR1 and CDR2: SQVTM and ANQGSEA. The V and J ends lost 0 bases and 3 bases respectively, with 12 bases between them. The CDR3 totals 14 residues. The CDR3 nucleotides read TGCAGCGTTGAAGACCCCAGCGAAGTCTACGAGCAGTACTTC. Translating gives CSVEDPSEVYEQYF.